The present T cell receptor (beta chain) was sequenced within a study of cytomegalovirus exposure and HLA in healthy donors. The PCR contained 60 Vbeta and 13 Jbeta primers. This table comes from immunoSEQ multiplex PCR, and its TCRdb copy is limited to in-frame clones, with some not included. The sample consists of roughly 150,000 clones, about 74% of them appearing once. About this clone: Its specificity is not known.

Broader study findings: The listing of approximately 160 TCR beta chains classed them as cytomegalovirus-associated.

V was trimmed by 4 bases and J by 0 bases, leaving 16 bases between them. The CDR3 runs 16 residues. Germline CDR1 and CDR2: ENHRY and SYGVKD. Source material: PBMCs. The rearrangement links TRBV10-3 to TRBJ2-7; D remains unclear. The clonotype comes from a male donor in good health and CMV-seronegative. The CDR3 coding sequence is TGTGCCATCAGTGTTTCGCAGCGCGATCCCTCCTACGAGCAGTACTTC. Residues: CAISVSQRDPSYEQYF.